The rows below give T cell receptor beta chains drawn from one sample of a study of CD8+CD57+ T cells in acquired aplastic anemia. One entry per CDR3 protein, called by TCRdb with MiXCR from the reads. Of approximately 170,000 distinct CDR3 sequences listed, around half are singletons. Sequences were obtained from sorted CD4+, CD8+, or CD8+CD57+ T cells (not recorded which) from PBMCs. The receptors were gathered from a human donor in good health, serving as a control. The CDR3 runs from the conserved cysteine through the conserved F or W. D genes are given only for firm matches. Clone size is shown for a subset of rows, as once, few, many or a class of expanded clone.

TRBV12-3/TRBV12-4	TRBJ1-2	TRBD1	many	TGTGCCAGCAGTTTCGGGACAGGAGGCGGCTACACCTTC	CASSFGTGGGYTF
TRBV4-1	TRBJ2-3	-	many	TGCGCCAGCAGCCAAGAGGGTCCAGGGGGCACAGATACGCAGTATTTT	CASSQEGPGGTDTQYF
TRBV6-4	TRBJ2-4	-	-	TGTGCCAGCAAGTGTTGGGCAGGCTGTCTAGCCAAAAACATTCAGTACTTC	CASKCWAGCLAKNIQYF
TRBV15	TRBJ1-3	TRBD1	many	TGTGCCACCAGCAGAGAAGGGGACAGTCTTAACACCATATATTTT	CATSREGDSLNTIYF
TRBV7-9	TRBJ1-2	-	-	TGTGCCAGCAGTGACGATAATAAACTCTACACCTTC	CASSDDNKLYTF
TRBV20-1	TRBJ2-3	-	-	TGCAGTGCTAGAGGCAGGGAGAGGGATACGCAGTATTTT	CSARGRERDTQYF
TRBV18	TRBJ1-3	-	-	TGTGCCAGCTCACCACAGGACACGCTTACGGGAAACACCATGTATTTT	CASSPQDTLTGNTMYF
TRBV15	TRBJ2-7	-	-	TGTGCCACTGGGACATCTGGCTACTACGAGCAGTACTTC	CATGTSGYYEQYF
TRBV6-5	TRBJ1-1	-	many	TGTGCCAGCAGTTTCTCGACCGGGGTTGGGACTGAAGCTTTCTTT	CASSFSTGVGTEAFF
TRBV11-2	TRBJ2-3	-	many	TGTGCCAGCTGCGGGACAGCAGGAGATACGCAGTATTTT	CASCGTAGDTQYF
TRBV2	TRBJ2-6	TRBD2	once	TGTGCCAGCAGCCAGGTGGGGACTAGCTCTGGGGCCAACGTCCTGACTTTC	CASSQVGTSSGANVLTF
TRBV9	TRBJ1-2	TRBD1	-	TGTGCCAGCAGGCGACAGGGGGCGATGGGCTACACCTTC	CASRRQGAMGYTF
TRBV7-6	TRBJ2-5	-	-	TGTGCCAGCTCACCAGACAGGAGCAATCAGCCCCAGTACTTC	CASSPDRSNQPQYF
TRBV2	TRBJ2-2	TRBD2	once	TGTGCCAGCAGGTTACTAGCGATCACCGGGGAGCTGTTCTTT	CASRLLAITGELFF
TRBV9	TRBJ1-6	-	once	TGTGCCAGCAGTGCTCCCGGCAGGAACGGTAATTCACCCCTCCACTTT	CASSAPGRNGNSPLHF
TRBV25-1	TRBJ1-4	TRBD1	once	TGTGCCAGCAGGACAGGGCTAGAAAAACTGTTTTTT	CASRTGLEKLFF
TRBV20-1	TRBJ1-2	TRBD1	-	TGCAGTGCGGGACAGGTCTATGGCTACACCTTC	CSAGQVYGYTF
TRBV5-1	TRBJ2-7	TRBD1	once	TGCGCCAGCAGCTTTGAGGGGGCGCCAAACTACGAGCAGTACTTC	CASSFEGAPNYEQYF
TRBV19	TRBJ2-7	-	-	TGTGCCAGTAGGCACGGGCAGGGGATGGGATACGAGCAGTACTTC	CASRHGQGMGYEQYF
TRBV5-8	TRBJ2-5	-	many	TGTGCCAGCTCTCTGGAGGAGACCCAGTACTTC	CASSLEETQYF
TRBV7-2	TRBJ1-2	-	once	TGTGCCAGCAGCCGGGGGGGCGGGGATGGCTACACCTTC	CASSRGGGDGYTF
TRBV12-3/TRBV12-4	TRBJ1-5	-	-	TGTGCCAGCAGCAGGGACGATCAGCCCCAGCATTTT	CASSRDDQPQHF
TRBV7-7	TRBJ2-5	TRBD2	many	TGTGCTAGCAGCCCGAACCTGGGGGGGGAAGAGACCCAGTACTTC	CASSPNLGGEETQYF
TRBV29-1	TRBJ1-2	-	-	-	CSVGNGNTF
TRBV20-1	TRBJ2-7	TRBD1	-	TGCAGTGCTAGGGACAGGAATTACGAGCAGTACTTC	CSARDRNYEQYF
TRBV10-2	TRBJ2-3	TRBD1	-	TGCGCCAGCAACGCCGGGACAGGGGGGCGCACAGATACGCAGTATTTT	CASNAGTGGRTDTQYF
TRBV19	TRBJ2-7	TRBD1	many	TGTGCCAGTAGTATAGGCCGACAGGGTGGGATCTCCTACGAGCAGTACTTC	CASSIGRQGGISYEQYF
TRBV19	TRBJ2-6	TRBD1	once	TGTGCCAGTAGTATAACAGGGGGCTCTGGGGCCAACGTCCTGACTTTC	CASSITGGSGANVLTF
TRBV2	TRBJ2-5	-	-	TGTGCCAGCAGTGAAGTATCATCTGGGACCCAGTACTTC	CASSEVSSGTQYF
TRBV7-8	TRBJ1-5	-	once	TGTGCCAGCGCCCCAGGAGATAGCAATCAGCCCCAGCATTTT	CASAPGDSNQPQHF
TRBV10-3	TRBJ2-5	TRBD2	once	TGTGCCATCAGGGGACTAGCGGGGGGGCCCCAAGGTGCGACCCAGTACTTC	CAIRGLAGGPQGATQYF
TRBV6-5	TRBJ2-3	TRBD2	many	TGTGCCAGCAGTTACGGGGCGGGGGGGCTCACAGATACGCAGTATTTT	CASSYGAGGLTDTQYF
TRBV7-2	TRBJ2-2	-	-	TGTGCCAGCAGCCAAACCCCAGGACAACTCGGGGAGCTGTTTTTT	CASSQTPGQLGELFF
TRBV9	TRBJ2-5	-	-	TGTGCCAGCAGCGCTAGCTCTACAGAGACCCAGTACTTC	CASSASSTETQYF
TRBV7-2	TRBJ2-7	TRBD1	-	TGTGCCAGCAGCTTCGGGACAGGGGGACTTTACGAGCAGTACTTC	CASSFGTGGLYEQYF
TRBV20-1	TRBJ1-3	TRBD1	many	TGCAGTGCTCGACAGGGAGGGACTGGAAACACCATATATTTT	CSARQGGTGNTIYF
TRBV20-1	TRBJ1-2	TRBD1	-	TGCAGTGCTAGAGACGCCGGGACAGGGGGTGGCTATGGCTACACCTTC	CSARDAGTGGGYGYTF
TRBV20-1	TRBJ1-2	-	-	TGCAGTGCTAGACCGGGAAATTTTGGCTACACCTTC	CSARPGNFGYTF
TRBV10-1	TRBJ2-5	-	-	TGCGCCAGCAGTCCAGGGGGGAAGGAGACCCAGTACTTC	CASSPGGKETQYF
TRBV7-6	TRBJ2-3	TRBD2	-	TGTGCCAGCAGCTCCTGGACTAGCGGGGCATCAGATACGCAGTATTTT	CASSSWTSGASDTQYF
TRBV20-1	TRBJ2-1	TRBD1	few	TGCAGTGCTAGAGATTTAGGGACAGGGAAAACCAATGAGCAGTTCTTC	CSARDLGTGKTNEQFF
TRBV5-1	TRBJ1-6	-	-	TGCGCCAGCAGCTTACCCCCCGACAGCGGTCGGTCACCCCTCCACTTT	CASSLPPDSGRSPLHF
TRBV7-2	TRBJ1-6	-	many	TGTGCCAGCAGCTTAGGTGGGGCCTCGGCGTTGAGTTCACCCCTCCACTTT	CASSLGGASALSSPLHF
TRBV7-9	TRBJ1-1	-	many	TGTGCCAGCAGCTTGACAGGATGGAACACTGAAGCTTTCTTT	CASSLTGWNTEAFF
TRBV2	TRBJ1-6	-	many	TGTGCCAGCAGTTCAGGTCTAGAGGGATCACCCCTCCACTTT	CASSSGLEGSPLHF
TRBV20-1	TRBJ2-7	-	-	TGCAGTGCTAGAGGACTAGCCTACGAGCAGTACTTC	CSARGLAYEQYF
TRBV5-1	TRBJ2-2	TRBD1	many	TGCGCCAGCAGGGGGAATCGACAGGGCAACACCGGGGAGCTGTTTTTT	CASRGNRQGNTGELFF
TRBV10-1	TRBJ2-5	TRBD1	once	TGCGCCAGTTACTATCCGACAGGGGGGGAGACCCAGTACTTC	CASYYPTGGETQYF
TRBV20-1	TRBJ1-2	TRBD1	-	TGCAGTGCTAGCCCGGGACAGGGGACTAACTATGGCTACACCTTC	CSASPGQGTNYGYTF
TRBV9	TRBJ1-2	-	-	TGTGCCAGCAGCGAGGGACGGTACTATGGCTACACCTTC	CASSEGRYYGYTF
TRBV20-1	TRBJ1-6	-	-	TGCAGTGCTGCGAGGGGAGCTAATTCACCCCTCCACTTT	CSAARGANSPLHF
TRBV19	TRBJ1-3	-	-	TGTGCCAGTAATAAGCCGGGACACACCATATATTTT	CASNKPGHTIYF
TRBV7-9	TRBJ2-3	-	-	TGTGCCAGCAGCTTACCCCGGGGTGGAACAGATACGCAGTATTTT	CASSLPRGGTDTQYF
TRBV29-1	TRBJ1-5	-	-	TGCAGCGTTAGTACGGACGGAGGATCGAGTCAGCCCCAGCATTTT	CSVSTDGGSSQPQHF